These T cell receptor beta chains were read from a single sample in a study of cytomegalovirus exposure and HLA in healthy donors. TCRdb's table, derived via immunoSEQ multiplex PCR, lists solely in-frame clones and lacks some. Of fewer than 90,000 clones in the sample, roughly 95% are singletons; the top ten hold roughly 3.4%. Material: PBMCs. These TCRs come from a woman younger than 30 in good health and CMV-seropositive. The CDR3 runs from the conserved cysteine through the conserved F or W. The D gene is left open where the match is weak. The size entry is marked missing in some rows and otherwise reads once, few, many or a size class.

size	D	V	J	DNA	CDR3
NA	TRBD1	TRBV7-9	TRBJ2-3	TGTGCCAGCAGCTTGGGACAGACCACAGATACGCAGTATTTT	CASSLGQTTDTQYF
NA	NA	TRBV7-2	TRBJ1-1	TGTGCCAGCAGCTTAGAGCCGGGCGGGACTGAAGCTTTCTTT	CASSLEPGGTEAFF
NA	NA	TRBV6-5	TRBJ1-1	TGTGCCAGCCGCGGGAACACTGAAGCTTTCTTT	CASRGNTEAFF
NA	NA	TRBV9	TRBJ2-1	TGTGCCAGCAGCCCGACAGATTTTAGTCGGAGTGAGCAGTTCTTC	CASSPTDFSRSEQFF
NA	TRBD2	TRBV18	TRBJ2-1	TGTGCCAGCTCACCACCCAGCGGGAGTGGGGGAACCTACAATGAGCAGTTCTTC	CASSPPSGSGGTYNEQFF
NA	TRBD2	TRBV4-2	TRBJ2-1	TGTGCCAGCAGCCGGGAGGGCAGGGTGAATGAGCAGTTCTTC	CASSREGRVNEQFF
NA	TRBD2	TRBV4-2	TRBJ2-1	TGTGCCAGCAGCCAGAGAGCGGGAGGGCAAGGCAATGAGCAGTTCTTC	CASSQRAGGQGNEQFF
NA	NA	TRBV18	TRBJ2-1	TGTGCCAGCTCACCCGCCCCAGACAATGAGCAGTTCTTC	CASSPAPDNEQFF
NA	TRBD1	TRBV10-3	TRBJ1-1	TGTGCCATCAGTGATCGGGACAGGGGGCACGCTGAAGCTTTCTTT	CAISDRDRGHAEAFF
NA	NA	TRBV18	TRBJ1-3	TGTGCCAGCTCACCTTCGACGCGGAGCTCTGGAAACACCATATATTTT	CASSPSTRSSGNTIYF
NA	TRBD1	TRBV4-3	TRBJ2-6	TGCGCCAGCAGCCAAGATCGGATTCGGACAGGGCGTTCTGGGGCCAACGTCCTGACTTTC	CASSQDRIRTGRSGANVLTF
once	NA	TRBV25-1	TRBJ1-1	TGTGCCAGCAGTGAATTCCCAGGGACTGAAGCTTTCTTT	CASSEFPGTEAFF
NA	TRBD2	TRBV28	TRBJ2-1	TGTGCCAGCAGTCCCCCGGGACTAGCGGGAGGACGGTTTTCCTACAATGAGCAGTTCTTC	CASSPPGLAGGRFSYNEQFF
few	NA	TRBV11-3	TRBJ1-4	TGTGCCAGCAGGGGAGGGTCTAATGAAAAACTGTTTTTT	CASRGGSNEKLFF
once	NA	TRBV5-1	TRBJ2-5	TGCGCCAGCAGCTTGGATAGCGGTAAAGAGACCCAGTACTTC	CASSLDSGKETQYF
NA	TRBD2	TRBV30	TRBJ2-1	TGTGCCTGGATGGGCGGGAGCTCCTACAATGAGCAGTTCTTC	CAWMGGSSYNEQFF
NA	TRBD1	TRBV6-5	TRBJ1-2	TGTGCCAGCAGTTACTCGATCGACAGGGGGTATGGCTACACCTTC	CASSYSIDRGYGYTF
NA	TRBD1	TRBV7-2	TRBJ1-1	TGTGCCAGCAGCTTAGCCCTTTCACAGGGGAGCACTGAAGCTTTCTTT	CASSLALSQGSTEAFF
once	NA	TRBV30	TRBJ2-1	TGTGCCTGGGGGACCGTCCTCGGGGGGCTCTACAATGAGCAGTTCTTC	CAWGTVLGGLYNEQFF
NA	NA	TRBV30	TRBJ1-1	TGTGCCTGGAGTGCAGGGGTGAACACTGAAGCTTTCTTT	CAWSAGVNTEAFF
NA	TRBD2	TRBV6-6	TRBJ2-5	TGTGCCACACTAGCGGGGGTTAAGCTCCAGTACTTC	CATLAGVKLQYF
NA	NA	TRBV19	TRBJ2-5	TGTGCCAGTAGTGTAAGTTCAGAGGAGGAGACCCAGTACTTC	CASSVSSEEETQYF
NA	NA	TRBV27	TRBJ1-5	TGTGCCAGCAGTCCTCTTCCAGGGCCTAGCAATCAGCCCCAGCATTTT	CASSPLPGPSNQPQHF
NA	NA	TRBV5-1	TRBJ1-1	TGCGCCAGCAGCTCCGACAGCTTGAACACTGAAGCTTTCTTT	CASSSDSLNTEAFF
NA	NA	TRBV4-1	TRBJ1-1	TGCGCCAGCAGCCAAGACAGGTTCACTGAAGCTTTCTTT	CASSQDRFTEAFF
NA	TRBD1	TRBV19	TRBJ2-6	TGTGCCAGTAGTATAGAGGGGACAGGCCTCTCTGGGGCCAACGTCCTGACTTTC	CASSIEGTGLSGANVLTF
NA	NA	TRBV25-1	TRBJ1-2	TGTGCCAGCAGTGAATATTTTACAGGGCTGGTGGGGAACTATGGCTACACCTTC	CASSEYFTGLVGNYGYTF
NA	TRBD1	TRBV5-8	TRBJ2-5	TGTGCCAGCAGTACCGGGACAGGGGATAGGAAGACCCAGTACTTC	CASSTGTGDRKTQYF
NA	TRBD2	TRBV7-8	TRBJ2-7	TGTGCCAGCAGCTTAGCGCGGGGGACGAGCTCCTACGAGCAGTACTTC	CASSLARGTSSYEQYF
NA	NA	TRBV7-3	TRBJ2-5	TGTGCCAGCAGCTCTCAGGGGCCCGCGGAGGTCCTGGAGACCCAGTACTTC	CASSSQGPAEVLETQYF
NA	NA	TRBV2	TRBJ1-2	TGTGCCAGCAGTGAAGCGGGCACATTCTATGGCTACACCTTC	CASSEAGTFYGYTF
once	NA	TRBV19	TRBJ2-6	TGTGCCAGTAGAGCCCAAGTAGCTGGGGCCAACGTCCTGACTTTC	CASRAQVAGANVLTF
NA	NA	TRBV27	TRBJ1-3	TGTGCCAGCAGTTTATCCCCTCCCGGGAACACCATATATTTT	CASSLSPPGNTIYF
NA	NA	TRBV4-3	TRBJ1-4	TGCGCCAGCAGCCCGAGATCAAATGAAAAACTGTTTTTT	CASSPRSNEKLFF
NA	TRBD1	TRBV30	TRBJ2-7	TGTGCCTGGAGGCGCGGGACAGGGGCGTCCTACGAGCAGTACTTC	CAWRRGTGASYEQYF
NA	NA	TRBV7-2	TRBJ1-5	TGTGCCAGCAGCTTAGTCGGGGATCAGCCCCAGCATTTT	CASSLVGDQPQHF
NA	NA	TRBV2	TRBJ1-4	TGTGCCAGCAGTGGTCAGGTTGTTAATGAAAAACTGTTTTTT	CASSGQVVNEKLFF
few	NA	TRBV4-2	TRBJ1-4	TGTGCCAGCAGCCCACCTCTGAGAAGAGGCGAAAAACTGTTTTTT	CASSPPLRRGEKLFF
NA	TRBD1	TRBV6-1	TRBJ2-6	TGTGCCAGCAGTGCCACAGGGGATGGGGCCAACGTCCTGACTTTC	CASSATGDGANVLTF
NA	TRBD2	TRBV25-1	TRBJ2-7	TGTGCCAGCAGTCACCCGGTAGCGGGAGCCTACGAGCAGTACTTC	CASSHPVAGAYEQYF
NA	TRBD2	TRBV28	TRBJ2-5	TGTCCCCAGCGGGAGAGACAAGAGACCCAGTACTTC	CPQRERQETQYF
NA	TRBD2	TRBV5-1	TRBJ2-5	TGCGCCAGCAGCTTGCTGGGAGGGCAAGAGACCCAGTACTTC	CASSLLGGQETQYF
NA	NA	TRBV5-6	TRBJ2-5	TGTGCCAGCAGCTTAGTAGGGGCAGAGACCCAGTACTTC	CASSLVGAETQYF
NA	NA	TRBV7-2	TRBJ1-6	TGTGCCAGCAGCCCTCAAGGGGGCTCCTATAATTCACCCCTCCACTTT	CASSPQGGSYNSPLHF
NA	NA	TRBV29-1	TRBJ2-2	TGCAGCGTTGAAGTTGGAGGTTATGACGGGGAGCTGTTTTTT	CSVEVGGYDGELFF
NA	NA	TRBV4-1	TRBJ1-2	TGCGCCAGCAGCCAAGTTGGGCAGGGGCTCTTGCTAGGCTATGGCTACACCTTC	CASSQVGQGLLLGYGYTF
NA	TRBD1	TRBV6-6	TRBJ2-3	TGTGCCAGCAGTTCCCGGGACAGGGGGCCGGTGGATACGCAGTATTTT	CASSSRDRGPVDTQYF
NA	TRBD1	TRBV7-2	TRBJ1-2	TGTGCCAGCAGCCATCGGACAGGCTACCTTTCTAGAAGCTACACCTTC	CASSHRTGYLSRSYTF
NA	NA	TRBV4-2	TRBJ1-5	TGTGCCAGCAGCCAAGAAGCCGGGATAGATCAGCCCCAGCATTTT	CASSQEAGIDQPQHF
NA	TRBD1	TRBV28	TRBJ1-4	TGTGCCAGCAGTTCCCTTCCGGGACAGGAAGAGGAAAAACTGTTTTTT	CASSSLPGQEEEKLFF